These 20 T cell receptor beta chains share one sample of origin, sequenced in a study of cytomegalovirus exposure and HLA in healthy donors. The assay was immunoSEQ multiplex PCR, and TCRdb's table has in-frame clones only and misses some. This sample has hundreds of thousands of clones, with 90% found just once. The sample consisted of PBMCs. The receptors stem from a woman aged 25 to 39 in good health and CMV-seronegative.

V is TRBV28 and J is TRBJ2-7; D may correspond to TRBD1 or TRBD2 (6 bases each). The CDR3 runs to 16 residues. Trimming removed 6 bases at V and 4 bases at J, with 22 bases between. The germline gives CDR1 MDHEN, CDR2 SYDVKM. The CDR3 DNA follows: TGTGCCAGCAGCCCGGGGTTAGCGGTGGGGGCATACGAGCAGTACTTC. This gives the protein CASSPGLAVGAYEQYF.

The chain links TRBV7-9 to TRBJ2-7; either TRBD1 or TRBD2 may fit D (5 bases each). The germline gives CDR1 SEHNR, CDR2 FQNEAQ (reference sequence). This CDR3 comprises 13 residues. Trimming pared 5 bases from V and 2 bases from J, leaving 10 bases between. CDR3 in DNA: TGTGCCAGCAGCCCTGGGGGTACCTACGAGCAGTACTTC. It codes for CASSPGGTYEQYF.

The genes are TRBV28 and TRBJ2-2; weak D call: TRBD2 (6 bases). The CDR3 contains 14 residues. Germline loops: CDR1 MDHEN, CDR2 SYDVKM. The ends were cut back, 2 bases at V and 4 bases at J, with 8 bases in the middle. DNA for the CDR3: TGTGCCAGCAGTTTACGGGGAGGCACCGGGGAGCTGTTTTTT. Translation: CASSLRGGTGELFF. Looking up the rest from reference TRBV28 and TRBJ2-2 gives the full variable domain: DVKVTQSSRYLVKRTGEKVFLECVQDMDHENMFWYRQDPGLGLRLIYFSYDVKMKEKGDIPEGYSVSREKKERFSLILESASTNQTSMYLCASSLRGGTGELFFGEGSRLTVL.

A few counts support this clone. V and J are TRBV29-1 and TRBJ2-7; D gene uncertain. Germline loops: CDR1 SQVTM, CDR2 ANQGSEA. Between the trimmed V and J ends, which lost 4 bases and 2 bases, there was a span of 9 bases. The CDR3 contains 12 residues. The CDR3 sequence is CSVVKGPYEQYF. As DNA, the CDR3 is TGCAGCGTTGTAAAGGGTCCCTACGAGCAGTACTTC.

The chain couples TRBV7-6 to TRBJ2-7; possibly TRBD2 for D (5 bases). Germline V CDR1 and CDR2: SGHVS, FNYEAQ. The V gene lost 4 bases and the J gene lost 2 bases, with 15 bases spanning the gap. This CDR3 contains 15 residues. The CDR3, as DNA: TGTGCCAGCAGCTACAACGGGTTCGGGGCCTACGAGCAGTACTTC. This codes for CASSYNGFGAYEQYF.

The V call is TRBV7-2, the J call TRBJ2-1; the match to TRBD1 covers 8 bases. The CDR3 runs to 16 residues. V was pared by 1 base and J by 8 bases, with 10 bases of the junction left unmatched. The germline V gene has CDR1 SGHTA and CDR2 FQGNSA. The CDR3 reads CASSLGTGSVLDEQFF. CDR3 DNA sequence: TGTGCCAGCAGCTTAGGGACAGGGTCGGTTTTAGATGAGCAGTTCTTC.

CDR3 sequence: CSASPGGGYTF. The CDR3 DNA is TGCAGTGCTAGTCCGGGGGGTGGCTACACCTTC. V usage is TRBV20-1 and J usage is TRBJ1-2, with a weak D call TRBD1 (5 bases). The V gene's germline CDR1 is DFQATT and CDR2 SNEGSKA (reference sequence). There are 11 residues in the CDR3. V lost 3 bases, J lost 7 bases, and 9 bases lay in between.

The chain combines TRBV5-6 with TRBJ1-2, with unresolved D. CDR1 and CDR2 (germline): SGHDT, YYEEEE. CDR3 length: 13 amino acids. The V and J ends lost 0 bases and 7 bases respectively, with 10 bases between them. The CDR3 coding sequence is TGTGCCAGCAGCTTGGGGCGGGGAGGTGGCTACACCTTC. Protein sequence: CASSLGRGGGYTF.

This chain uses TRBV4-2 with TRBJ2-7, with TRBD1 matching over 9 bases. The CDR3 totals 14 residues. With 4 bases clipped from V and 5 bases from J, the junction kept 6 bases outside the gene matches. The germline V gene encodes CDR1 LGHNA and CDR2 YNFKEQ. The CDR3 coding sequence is TGTGCCAGCAGCCGGACAGGGGTTGTACACGAGCAGTACTTC. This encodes CASSRTGVVHEQYF.

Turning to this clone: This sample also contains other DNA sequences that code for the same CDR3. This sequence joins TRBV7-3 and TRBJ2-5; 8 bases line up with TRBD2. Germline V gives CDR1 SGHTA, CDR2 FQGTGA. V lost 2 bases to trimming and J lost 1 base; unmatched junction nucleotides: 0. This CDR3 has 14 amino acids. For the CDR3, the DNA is TGTGCCAGCAGCTTAGCGGGAGGCCAAGAGACCCAGTACTTC. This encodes CASSLAGGQETQYF.

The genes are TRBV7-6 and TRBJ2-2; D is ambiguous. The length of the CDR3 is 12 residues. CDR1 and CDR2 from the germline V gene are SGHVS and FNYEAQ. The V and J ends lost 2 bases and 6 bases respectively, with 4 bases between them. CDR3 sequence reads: CASSLPPGELFF. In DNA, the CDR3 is TGTGCCAGCAGCTTACCACCCGGGGAGCTGTTTTTT.

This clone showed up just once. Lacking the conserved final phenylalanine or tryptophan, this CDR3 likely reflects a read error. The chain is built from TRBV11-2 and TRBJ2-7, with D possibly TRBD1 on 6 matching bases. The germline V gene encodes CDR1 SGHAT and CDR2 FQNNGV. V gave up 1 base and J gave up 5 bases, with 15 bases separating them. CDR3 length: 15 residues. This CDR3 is CASSLGRQARHEQYL. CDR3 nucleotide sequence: TGTGCCAGCAGCTTAGGGCGACAGGCCCGGCACGAGCAGTACCTC.

The CDR3 region is CSVGGWDRGSEQFF. CDR3 nucleotide sequence: TGCAGCGTTGGGGGGTGGGACAGGGGATCTGAGCAGTTCTTC. The chain couples TRBV29-1 to TRBJ2-1, with 10 nucleotides matching TRBD1. The length of the CDR3 is 14 residues. CDR1 and CDR2 from the germline V gene are SQVTM and ANQGSEA. V gave up 4 bases and J gave up 9 bases; unmatched junction bases: 9.

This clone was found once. The CDR3 nucleotides are TGCGCCAGCAGCCATGGCCCCGGGGGGGAGGAGACCCAGTACTTC. As protein: CASSHGPGGEETQYF. The chain recombines TRBV4-3 with TRBJ2-5; 8 nucleotides agree with TRBD2. CDR3 length: 15 amino acids. Germline CDR1 LGHNA, CDR2 YSLEER. V shed 3 bases, J shed 5 bases, and the junction held 8 bases outside the gene matches.

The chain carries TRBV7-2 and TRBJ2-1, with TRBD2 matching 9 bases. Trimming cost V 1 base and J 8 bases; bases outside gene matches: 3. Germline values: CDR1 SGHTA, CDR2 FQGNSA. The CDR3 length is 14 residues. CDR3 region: CASSLVRTSDEQFF. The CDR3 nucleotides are TGTGCCAGCAGCTTAGTGAGGACTAGCGATGAGCAGTTCTTC.

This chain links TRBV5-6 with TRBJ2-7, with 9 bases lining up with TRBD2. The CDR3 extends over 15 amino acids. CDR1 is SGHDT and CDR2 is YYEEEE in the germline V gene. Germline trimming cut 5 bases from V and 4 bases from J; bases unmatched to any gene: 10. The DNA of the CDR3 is TGTGCCAGCAGTTCCGGGACTAGCAGCCCTTACGAGCAGTACTTC. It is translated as CASSSGTSSPYEQYF.

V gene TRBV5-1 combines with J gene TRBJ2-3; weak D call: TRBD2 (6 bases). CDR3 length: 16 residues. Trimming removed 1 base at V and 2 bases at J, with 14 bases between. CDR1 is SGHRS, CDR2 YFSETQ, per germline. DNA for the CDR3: TGCGCCAGCAGCTTGTTCGCGGGACTCGTCACAGATACGCAGTATTTT. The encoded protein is CASSLFAGLVTDTQYF.

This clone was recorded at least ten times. This CDR3 reads CASSTRQGGRAEQYF. Written as DNA, the CDR3 is TGTGCCAGCAGCACCCGACAGGGAGGTCGGGCCGAGCAGTACTTC. The chain carries TRBV7-9 and TRBJ2-7; D is perhaps TRBD1 (7 bases). The CDR3 consists of 15 residues. CDR1 is SEHNR and CDR2 is FQNEAQ in the germline V gene (reference sequence). V was shortened by 5 bases and J by 6 bases, with 20 bases between the two germline ends.

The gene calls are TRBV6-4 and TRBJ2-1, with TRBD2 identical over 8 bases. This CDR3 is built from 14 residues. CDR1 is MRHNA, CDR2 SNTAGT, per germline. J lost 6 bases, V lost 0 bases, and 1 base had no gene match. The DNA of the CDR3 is TGTGCCAGCAGTGACTCTGGGACTAGCAATGAGCAGTTCTTC. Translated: CASSDSGTSNEQFF.

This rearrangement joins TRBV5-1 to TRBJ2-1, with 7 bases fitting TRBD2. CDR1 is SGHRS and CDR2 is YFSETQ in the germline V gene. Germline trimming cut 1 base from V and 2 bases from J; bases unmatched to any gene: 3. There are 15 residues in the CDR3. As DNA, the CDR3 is TGCGCCAGCAGCTTGAGTCTAGCGGCCTACAATGAGCAGTTCTTC. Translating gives CASSLSLAAYNEQFF.